The 24 T cell receptor beta chains reported below all come from one sample, sequenced in a study of regulatory T cells in long-lasting Graves disease. Construction of the TCR beta libraries employed iRepertoire HTBI primers in conjunction with Arm-PCR of CDR3 regions. TCRdb analysed the multiplex PCR reads with MiXCR anew, one entry per CDR3 protein. The sample lists more than 300,000 distinct CDR3 sequences, around 19% occurring once. The time point here: persistent/refractory GD, antithyroid drugs over 5 years with positive TRAb. Isolated PBMC RNA provided the starting material for the TCR library. The source material was peripheral blood mononuclear cells (PBMCs), sampled when the disease was refractory, from a patient treated with antithyroid drugs. The origin of the receptors is a female donor with Graves disease.

This clonotype was seen at least ten times. The CDR3, as DNA: TGTGCCAGCTCACCACCGGGGGAAAAACTGTTTTTT. It encodes CASSPPGEKLFF. V usage is TRBV18 and J usage is TRBJ1-4; D remains ambiguous. The CDR3 length is 12 residues. CDR1 is KGHSH, CDR2 LQKENI, per germline. V shed 0 bases and J shed 8 bases, with 4 bases lying between them.

The chain is built from TRBV19 and TRBJ1-3; D unclear. The CDR3 spans 14 residues. V lost 1 base, J lost 0 bases, and 4 bases lay in between. Per germline, CDR1 LNHDA and CDR2 SQIVND (reference sequence). The CDR3 DNA follows: TGTGCCAGTAGTATAGCGGCCTCTGGAAACACCATATATTTT. Translating it yields CASSIAASGNTIYF.

This sequence joins TRBV7-3 and TRBJ2-7, with 8 bases that match TRBD1. The CDR3 consists of 14 residues. The germline CDR1 and CDR2 sequences are SGHTA and FQGTGA. Trimming cost V 5 bases and J 6 bases; bases outside gene matches: 9. The CDR3 DNA is TGTGCCAGCAGCCCGGACAGGGATCTCGGCGAGCAGTACTTC. Encoded protein: CASSPDRDLGEQYF.

This clonotype was seen only a few times. The J gene is TRBJ1-5, the V gene TRBV4-3, with D possibly being TRBD1 (6 bases). Germline V gives CDR1 LGHNA, CDR2 YSLEER. CDR3 size: 15 residues. V was clipped by 0 bases and J by 4 bases, with 10 bases between them. The CDR3 is CASSQEVGGNQPQHF. The DNA of the CDR3 is TGCGCCAGCAGCCAAGAAGTAGGGGGAAATCAGCCCCAGCATTTT.

This clonotype was counted ten times or more. The chain is built from TRBV12-3 or TRBV12-4 and TRBJ1-4; D uncertain. Trimming took off 5 bases at V and 10 bases at J, with 11 bases between the two ends. This CDR3 is 12 amino acids long. CDR3 in amino acids: CASSGEWGKLFF. CDR3 DNA sequence: TGTGCCAGCAGTGGAGAGTGGGGAAAACTGTTTTTT.

This clonotype has just one count. This sequence joins TRBV24-1 and TRBJ1-1, with TRBD1 identical over 9 bases. The V segment lost 7 bases and the J segment 5 bases; nucleotides outside the gene matches: 4. There are 13 residues in the CDR3. The germline gives CDR1 KGHDR, CDR2 SFDVKD. The CDR3 coding sequence is TGTGCCACCAGGGGACAGGGTGGGACTGAAGCTTTCTTT. Its protein product is CATRGQGGTEAFF.

CDR3 sequence (DNA): TGCGCCAGTTCGGGGGCCCAGGGTTTCTCTGGCTACACCTTC. Translating gives CASSGAQGFSGYTF. This rearrangement joins TRBV5-1 to TRBJ1-2; TRBD1 might be the D (6 bases). CDR3 length: 14 residues. Germline V lookup: CDR1 SGHRS, CDR2 YFSETQ. Trimming removed 8 bases from V and 7 bases from J, with 21 bases in between.

This clonotype came up many times. V is TRBV7-8 and J is TRBJ2-5; 11 nucleotides line up with TRBD2. Looked up from germline, CDR1 is SGHVS and CDR2 is FQNEAQ. With V trimmed by 5 bases and J by 4 bases, 6 bases remained unmatched. This CDR3 contains 15 residues. This CDR3 is CASSAVLAGAETQYF. CDR3 sequence (DNA): TGTGCCAGCAGCGCCGTACTAGCGGGAGCAGAGACCCAGTACTTC.

There are many counts of this clonotype. The chain employs TRBV20-1 and TRBJ1-1, with a possible D match to TRBD1 (5 bases). The CDR3 extends over 11 amino acids. Germline V gene data show CDR1 as DFQATT and CDR2 as SNEGSKA (reference sequence). The germline V and J ends were trimmed by 5 bases and 7 bases, with 11 bases remaining between them. CDR3 residues: CSAAARGEAFF. The CDR3 DNA sequence: TGCAGTGCTGCGGCAAGGGGTGAAGCTTTCTTT.

The chain employs TRBV5-5 and TRBJ1-1; no clear D. The germline gives CDR1 SGHKS, CDR2 YYEKEE (reference sequence). CDR3 length: 15 amino acids. Trimming stripped 2 bases from V and 1 base from J, with 12 bases between. CDR3: CASSFQISRNTEAFF. In nucleotides, the CDR3 is TGTGCCAGCAGCTTTCAGATTTCTCGGAACACTGAAGCTTTCTTT.

This clonotype was counted at least ten times. V gene TRBV20-1 combines with J gene TRBJ1-1; D unclear. The CDR3 runs 12 residues. V was trimmed by 5 bases and J by 7 bases, leaving 14 bases between them. Germline CDR1 and CDR2: DFQATT and SNEGSKA (reference sequence). Here the CDR3 reads CSADLEGREAFF. For the CDR3, the DNA is TGCAGTGCTGACTTGGAGGGCCGTGAAGCTTTCTTT.

This clonotype was counted ten times or more. The chain combines TRBV2 with TRBJ2-7, with 10 bases matching TRBD1. With 6 bases clipped from V and 7 bases from J, the junction kept 15 bases outside the gene matches. This CDR3 region has 16 residues. CDR1 and CDR2 from the germline V gene are SNHLY and FYNNEI. CDR3 DNA: TGTGCCAGCAGATCCATCGGGACAGGGGTTTGGGGTGAGCAGTACTTC. This sequence encodes CASRSIGTGVWGEQYF.

The V and J genes are TRBV6-2 or TRBV6-3 and TRBJ2-7, with 10 positions matching TRBD1. Looked up from germline, CDR1 is MNHEY and CDR2 is SVGEGT. The CDR3 is 15 residues long. J gave up 3 bases and V 4 bases, and 6 bases lay outside the gene matches. DNA of the CDR3: TGTGCCAGCAGTTCACCGGGACAGGGGCGCTACGAGCAGTACTTC. It codes for CASSSPGQGRYEQYF.

This clonotype was detected a few times. This rearrangement joins TRBV15 to TRBJ1-2, with D perhaps matching TRBD1 (6 bases). The V end lost 0 bases, the J end lost 8 bases, and 19 bases lay between the germline ends. Looked up from germline, CDR1 is LNHNV and CDR2 is YYDKDF (reference sequence). The CDR3 totals 16 residues. The CDR3 DNA reads as TGTGCCACCAGCAGAGACCGACAGGATCTAGGGGACGGCTACACCTTC. Protein: CATSRDRQDLGDGYTF. Full variable domain (outside the CDR3, taken from reference TRBV15 and TRBJ1-2): DAMVIQNPRYQVTQFGKPVTLSCSQTLNHNVMYWYQQKSSQAPKLLFHYYDKDFNNEADTPDNFQSRRPNTSFCFLDIRSPGLGDTAMYLCATSRDRQDLGDGYTFGSGTRLTVV.

The genes are TRBV4-3 and TRBJ1-3; D is unresolved. Trimming stripped 1 base from V and 0 bases from J, with 7 bases between. Looked up from germline, CDR1 is LGHNA and CDR2 is YSLEER. The CDR3 covers 15 residues. The chain's CDR3 is CASSQVRHSGNTIYF. CDR3 bases: TGCGCCAGCAGCCAAGTGAGGCACTCTGGAAACACCATATATTTT.

This clonotype came up many times. The chain has TRBV12-3 or TRBV12-4 and TRBJ2-7; 7 bases are shared with TRBD1. The CDR3 totals 15 residues. Trimming removed 5 bases from V and 1 base from J; junction bases left unmatched: 8. The CDR3 sequence is CASSPDRAPSYEQYF. The CDR3 DNA sequence: TGTGCCAGCAGTCCCGACAGGGCGCCATCCTACGAGCAGTACTTC.

This clonotype was observed a single time. V gene TRBV19 combines with J gene TRBJ1-5, with a weak D call TRBD1 (5 bases). The germline V gene has CDR1 LNHDA and CDR2 SQIVND (reference sequence). This CDR3 region has 13 residues. Trimming took off 6 bases at V and 1 base at J, with 7 bases between the two ends. CDR3 loop: CASRTESNQPQHF. Written as DNA, the CDR3 is TGTGCCAGTAGGACAGAAAGCAATCAGCCCCAGCATTTT.

This clonotype was seen more than once but under ten times. This chain uses TRBV3-1 with TRBJ2-2; 9 bases match TRBD2. CDR3 length equals 18 residues. Germline CDR1 and CDR2: LGHDT and YNNKEL (reference sequence). The V gene end was trimmed by 1 base and the J gene end by 0 bases; junction bases not matched to a gene: 6. The CDR3 loop reads CASSQVRGRGPNTGELFF. The CDR3 coding sequence is TGTGCCAGCAGCCAAGTGCGCGGGAGGGGACCGAACACCGGGGAGCTGTTTTTT.

This clonotype was observed a handful of times. This sequence joins TRBV29-1 and TRBJ1-1; 7 bases align to TRBD1. After removal of 6 bases from V and 2 bases from J, the junction contained 9 bases not matched to a gene. Germline V gene sequence: CDR1 SQVTM, CDR2 ANQGSEA. The CDR3 contains 14 residues. The CDR3 nucleotides are TGCAGCGTCCGACCCGGGACAGCCAACACTGAAGCTTTCTTT. This sequence encodes CSVRPGTANTEAFF.

This clonotype was picked up many times. The V and J genes are TRBV27 and TRBJ1-3; TRBD1 is a possible D gene (6 bases). CDR1 is MNHEY and CDR2 is SMNVEV in the germline V gene (reference sequence). CDR3 size: 13 residues. Trimming cost V 7 bases and J 4 bases, with 11 bases left between them. CDR3 amino acids: CASIGGDGNTIYF. The CDR3 DNA sequence: TGTGCCAGCATAGGGGGAGACGGAAACACCATATATTTT.

The rearrangement joins TRBV7-2 to TRBJ2-2, with D possibly matching TRBD1 (5 bases). The V end was cut by 5 bases, the J end by 6 bases, with 13 bases between. CDR1 and CDR2 from the germline V gene are SGHTA and FQGNSA. The CDR3 has 14 residues. The CDR3 nucleotides read TGTGCCAGCAGCAAGTCTAGGGGCCCCGGGGAGCTGTTTTTT. Protein product: CASSKSRGPGELFF.

The table lists this clonotype with many counts. The chain employs TRBV6-5 and TRBJ2-7; D ambiguous. The CDR3 covers 14 residues. V lost 2 bases and J 3 bases, leaving 11 bases between the germline ends. Germline lookup yields CDR1 MNHEY and CDR2 SVGAGI. CDR3 loop: CASSYVEQLYEQYF. CDR3 DNA: TGTGCCAGCAGTTACGTAGAACAGCTCTACGAGCAGTACTTC.

The chain uses TRBV19 and TRBJ1-2; TRBD1 might be the D (5 bases). The CDR3 has 13 residues. CDR1 is LNHDA, CDR2 SQIVND, per germline (reference sequence). The V end was cut by 10 bases, the J end by 0 bases, with 12 bases between. The CDR3 sequence: CATQGLPNYGYTF. CDR3 DNA: TGTGCCACCCAGGGACTACCTAACTATGGCTACACCTTC.

The gene calls are TRBV5-1 and TRBJ1-1; weak D call: TRBD1 (6 bases). V was trimmed by 0 bases and J by 7 bases, leaving 22 bases between them. The V gene's germline CDR1 is SGHRS and CDR2 YFSETQ. CDR3 size: 17 residues. The CDR3 protein is CASSLANSNYRENEAFF. The DNA of the CDR3 is TGCGCCAGCAGCTTGGCCAATTCAAACTACAGGGAGAATGAAGCTTTCTTT.